The 14 T cell receptor beta chains reported below all come from one sample, sequenced in a study of Tregs in tolerant kidney transplant recipients. The nonmyeloablative bone marrow transplants came from related graft donors, with transient mixed chimerism. The table came from immunoSEQ multiplex PCR; TCRdb's copy has only in-frame clones and leaves some out. The sample has about 64,000 clones, about 89% seen once. The sample was CD4+ T cells from blood (PBMCs), taken 6 months after the transplant. The source is a human patient who received a combined kidney and bone marrow transplant. Some of the T cells may derive from the graft donor.

For this clone: The sample carries other DNA sequences with the same CDR3. The V gene is TRBV5-4, the J gene TRBJ1-6, with a tentative D call TRBD1 (6 bases). Germline V gene lookup returns CDR1 SGHNT and CDR2 YYREEE (reference sequence). V lost 0 bases and J lost 9, with 10 bases in between. This CDR3 has 14 residues. In DNA form, the CDR3 reads TGTGCCAGCAGCTTGGAACAGGGTAGTTCACCCCTCCACTTT. This encodes CASSLEQGSSPLHF.

This sequence joins TRBV30 and TRBJ2-2; 9 nucleotides align to TRBD2. Unmatched junction bases numbered 4, after V lost 4 bases and J lost 1 base. The CDR3 runs 15 residues. Germline CDR1 is GTSNPN and CDR2 is SVGIG (reference sequence). For the CDR3, the DNA is TGTGCCTGGATGTTAGCGGGGGTGAACACCGGGGAGCTGTTTTTT. This codes for CAWMLAGVNTGELFF.

About this clone itself: Germline and junction disagree at one end, which may indicate a read error. Other nucleotide sequences in the sample specify the same CDR3. V gene TRBV5-1 combines with J gene TRBJ1-6, with TRBD1 matching 9 bases. Germline-derived CDR1 and CDR2 are SGHRS and YFSETQ. The CDR3 consists of 15 residues. As DNA, the CDR3 is TGCGCCAGCAGCCGGGGGACAGGGCATAATTCCCCCCTCCACTTT. It specifies CASSRGTGHNSPLHF.

This chain uses TRBV2 with TRBJ2-7, with 7 bases matching TRBD1. The CDR3 is 13 residues long. CDR1 and CDR2 (germline): SNHLY, FYNNEI. Trimming took 7 bases from V and 9 from J; bases not matched to a gene: 12. CDR3 sequence reads: CASMTTGSFGQYF. The CDR3 DNA is TGTGCCAGCATGACGACAGGGAGTTTTGGGCAGTACTTC.

This sequence joins TRBV18 and TRBJ2-5, with TRBD1 matching over 7 bases. The CDR3 is 14 residues long. J lost 2 bases, V lost 4 bases, and 4 bases had no gene match. Germline V CDR1 and CDR2: KGHSH, LQKENI. The CDR3 region has the DNA TGTGCCAGCTCACTGCGGACAGGACAAGAGACCCAGTACTTC. It is translated as CASSLRTGQETQYF.

Comments on this clone: At one end, the junction sequence differs from germline, possibly due to a read error. This sample includes further DNA sequences coding for the same CDR3. The chain is built from TRBV7-6 and TRBJ2-2; TRBD1 is a possible D gene (6 bases). This CDR3 is 15 amino acids long. In germline, CDR1 is SGHVS, CDR2 FNYEAQ. CDR3 sequence: CASSPVPGDTGELFF. In DNA, the CDR3 is TGCGCCAGCAGCCCCGTCCCAGGGGACACCGGGGAGCTGTTTTTT.

The J gene is TRBJ2-5, the V gene TRBV10-3; 8 positions match TRBD1. V was pared by 6 bases and J by 8 bases, with 14 bases of the junction left unmatched. The germline V gene encodes CDR1 ENHRY and CDR2 SYGVKD. The CDR3 spans 15 residues. CDR3 sequence: CAIRQTGDSQGTQYF. In nucleotides, the CDR3 is TGTGCCATCAGGCAGACAGGGGACTCCCAAGGAACCCAGTACTTC.

The chain recombines TRBV5-1 with TRBJ1-6, with TRBD1 identical over 8 bases. The V and J ends lost 4 bases and 9 bases, in that order; junction bases with no gene match: 6. Germline values: CDR1 SGHRS, CDR2 YFSETQ. The length of the CDR3 is 14 residues. The CDR3 region is CASSQGTGSSPLHF. The CDR3 DNA reads as TGCGCCAGCAGCCAAGGGACAGGATCTTCACCCCTCCACTTT.

J is TRBJ1-1 and V is TRBV9; unclear D gene. V dropped 3 bases and J dropped 1 base, with 16 bases sitting between them. This CDR3 has 16 residues. Germline V lookup: CDR1 SGDLS, CDR2 YYNGEE. Here the CDR3 reads CASSGGLYLPNTEAFF. The CDR3 DNA reads as TGTGCCAGCAGCGGAGGCCTGTACTTGCCGAACACTGAAGCTTTCTTT.

This clone was recorded once. For the CDR3, the DNA is TGTGCCAGCAGCCAATCCTCCCAGGGGGCGCGGTATGGCTACACCTTC. This encodes CASSQSSQGARYGYTF. The chain links TRBV5-4 to TRBJ1-2; 8 bases match TRBD1. This CDR3 has 16 amino acids. Germline CDR1 is SGHNT and CDR2 is YYREEE (reference sequence). The ends lost 4 bases at V and 5 bases at J; junction bases unmatched: 13.

The V call is TRBV5-6, the J call TRBJ1-5, with TRBD1 as a possible D gene (5 bases). From germline, CDR1 is SGHDT and CDR2 YYEEEE. The CDR3 has 14 amino acids. Trimming cost V 0 bases and J 5 bases, with 9 bases left between them. CDR3 nucleotide sequence: TGTGCCAGCAGCTTGGCCCGGGGGGATCAGCCCCAGCATTTT. Residues: CASSLARGDQPQHF.

J is TRBJ2-2 and V is TRBV4-2; 8 bases are a match to TRBD2. J lost 1 base, V lost 3 bases, and 4 bases had no gene match. The CDR3 is 16 residues long. The germline gives CDR1 LGHNA, CDR2 YNFKEQ. The CDR3 DNA follows: TGTGCCAGCAGCCAGGACGGGGGGGGGAACACCGGGGAGCTGTTTTTT. It yields the protein CASSQDGGGNTGELFF.

This chain joins TRBV5-1 and TRBJ2-7; possible D gene TRBD2, 5 bases. Per germline, CDR1 SGHRS and CDR2 YFSETQ. This CDR3 has 16 amino acids. Trimming stripped 0 bases from V and 0 bases from J, with 13 bases between. The CDR3: CASSLAFSGSSYEQYF. The CDR3 nucleotides read TGCGCCAGCAGCTTGGCCTTCTCGGGGAGCTCCTACGAGCAGTACTTC.

The rearrangement joins TRBV5-1 to TRBJ2-5; possible D gene TRBD1, 6 bases. V was shortened by 3 bases and J by 0 bases, with 18 bases between the two germline ends. CDR1 is SGHRS, CDR2 YFSETQ, per germline. The CDR3 has 17 residues. CDR3 coding DNA: TGCGCCAGCAGCTCGGCGGGCAGGGGCGAATACCAAGAGACCCAGTACTTC. This sequence encodes CASSSAGRGEYQETQYF. Full variable domain (remainder filled in from reference TRBV5-1 and TRBJ2-5): KAGVTQTPRYLIKTRGQQVTLSCSPISGHRSVSWYQQTPGQGLQFLFEYFSETQRNKGNFPGRFSGRQFSNSRSEMNVSTLELGDSALYLCASSSAGRGEYQETQYFGPGTRLLVL.